The 20 T cell receptor beta chains in this list originate from one sample, sequenced in a study of chemoradiotherapy in HPV16-positive cancers. The repertoire was sequenced with immunoSEQ multiplex PCR; TCRdb's copy has only in-frame clones and lacks some. The sample lists about 20,000 clones; around nine tenths were seen once. Sample: blood, taken from a patient who underwent chemoradiotherapy. These TCRs come from a human donor with HPV-associated anogenital cancer.

The chain employs TRBV30 and TRBJ1-1, with unresolved D. Germline V CDR1 and CDR2: GTSNPN, SVGIG (reference sequence). V gave up 0 bases and J gave up 8 bases, with 7 bases separating them. This CDR3 is 11 amino acids long. CDR3: CAWSVNREAFF. CDR3 in DNA: TGTGCCTGGAGTGTGAACCGGGAAGCTTTCTTT.

The chain has TRBV11-2 and TRBJ2-5; TRBD2 matches 8 bases. Trimming removed 4 bases from V and 1 base from J; junction bases left unmatched: 8. The length of the CDR3 is 16 residues. Germline CDR1 reads SGHAT; CDR2 reads FQNNGV. This chain's CDR3 is CASSSRALAGQETQYF. The CDR3 region has the DNA TGTGCCAGCAGCTCGAGGGCCCTAGCGGGCCAAGAGACCCAGTACTTC.

The chain is built from TRBV28 and TRBJ2-6, with D uncertain. Germline loops: CDR1 MDHEN, CDR2 SYDVKM. The V end was cut by 0 bases, the J end by 2 bases, with 5 bases between. The length of the CDR3 is 15 residues. The CDR3 nucleotides read TGTGCCAGCAGTTTATGGGGAACTGGGGCCAACGTCCTGACTTTC. Its translation: CASSLWGTGANVLTF.

V gene TRBV5-6 combines with J gene TRBJ1-5, with D perhaps matching TRBD1 (5 bases). V lost 5 bases to trimming and J lost 5 bases, with 8 bases between them. Germline CDR1 and CDR2: SGHDT and YYEEEE. There are 12 residues in the CDR3. CDR3 protein: CASSRGDQPQHF. CDR3 nucleotide sequence: TGTGCCAGCAGTCGGGGGGATCAGCCCCAGCATTTT. Complete variable domain (other parts from reference TRBV5-6 and TRBJ1-5): DAGVTQSPTHLIKTRGQQVTLRCSPKSGHDTVSWYQQALGQGPQFIFQYYEEEERQRGNFPDRFSGHQFPNYSSELNVNALLLGDSALYLCASSRGDQPQHFGDGTRLSIL.

This clone was detected once. This chain uses TRBV7-9 with TRBJ2-3; 12 bases fit TRBD2. CDR1 SEHNR and CDR2 FQNEAQ come from the germline V gene (reference sequence). This CDR3 region has 17 residues. V was clipped by 1 base and J by 2 bases; unmatched bases: 4. CDR3 region: CASSLGASGGVTDTQYF. The CDR3 nucleotides read TGTGCCAGCAGCTTAGGTGCTAGCGGGGGGGTCACAGATACGCAGTATTTT.

Only a few counts were recorded for this clone. The chain recombines TRBV27 with TRBJ1-5; D might be TRBD1 (5 bases). The germline gives CDR1 MNHEY, CDR2 SMNVEV (reference sequence). The CDR3 length is 15 residues. Trimming removed 6 bases from V and 4 bases from J, with 16 bases in between. The CDR3 coding sequence is TGTGCCAGCAGCCCTCTTGCAGGGCCAAATCAGCCCCAGCATTTT. Protein product: CASSPLAGPNQPQHF.

This sequence joins TRBV9 and TRBJ2-3; TRBD2 aligns across 7 bases. The CDR3 spans 16 residues. With V trimmed by 0 bases and J by 0 bases, 4 bases remained unmatched. CDR1 SGDLS and CDR2 YYNGEE come from the germline V gene. CDR3 protein: CASSVDPAGSTDTQYF. The CDR3 bases are TGTGCCAGCAGCGTAGATCCAGCGGGAAGCACAGATACGCAGTATTTT.

The chain combines TRBV10-1 with TRBJ2-1, with 10 bases identical to TRBD2. CDR1 is WNHNN, CDR2 SYGVQD, per germline (reference sequence). The V segment lost 3 bases and the J segment 8 bases; nucleotides outside the gene matches: 10. The CDR3 totals 16 residues. The CDR3 coding sequence is TGCGCCAGCAGTGAAGGGCTAGCGGGGGATTCGTATGAGCAGTTCTTC. Translating it yields CASSEGLAGDSYEQFF.

The chain recombines TRBV4-1 with TRBJ1-6; D is undetermined. Trimming removed 5 bases from V and 5 bases from J, with 19 bases in between. Looked up from germline, CDR1 is MGHRA and CDR2 is YSYEKL. The CDR3 length is 17 residues. CDR3 residues: CASSSVNMGFDNSPLHF. CDR3 nucleotide sequence: TGCGCCAGCAGCTCGGTTAATATGGGATTCGATAATTCACCCCTCCACTTT.

The chain uses TRBV10-2 and TRBJ2-1; 11 positions match TRBD2. The CDR3 length is 16 residues. Germline values: CDR1 WSHSY, CDR2 SAAADI. Unmatched junction bases numbered 6, after V lost 6 bases and J lost 2 bases. Here the CDR3 reads CASSPGLAEPYNEQFF. Here the CDR3 DNA reads TGCGCCAGCAGCCCGGGACTAGCGGAGCCCTACAATGAGCAGTTCTTC.

V gene TRBV27 combines with J gene TRBJ1-2, with TRBD1 matching over 11 bases. The CDR3 length is 14 residues. V shed 6 bases, J shed 7 bases, and the junction held 7 bases outside the gene matches. Germline values: CDR1 MNHEY, CDR2 SMNVEV (reference sequence). DNA for the CDR3: TGTGCCAGCAGCGGACAGGGGGCATTTGGTGGCTACACCTTC. Protein: CASSGQGAFGGYTF.

The chain is built from TRBV28 and TRBJ2-7; 12 bases agree with TRBD2. Unmatched junction bases numbered 7, after V lost 6 bases and J lost 4 bases. The germline gives CDR1 MDHEN, CDR2 SYDVKM. The CDR3 is 15 amino acids. This CDR3 is CASSLRLAGVYEQYF. The CDR3 nucleotides read TGTGCCAGCAGCCTCCGACTAGCGGGAGTATACGAGCAGTACTTC. Full variable domain (missing parts from reference TRBV28 and TRBJ2-7): DVKVTQSSRYLVKRTGEKVFLECVQDMDHENMFWYRQDPGLGLRLIYFSYDVKMKEKGDIPEGYSVSREKKERFSLILESASTNQTSMYLCASSLRLAGVYEQYFGPGTRLTVT.

The CDR3 DNA sequence: TGTGCCAGCTCACCACCGATCTCAGGGGCGGTGAATGAGCAGTTCTTC. Its protein is CASSPPISGAVNEQFF. V is TRBV18 and J is TRBJ2-1; D is possibly TRBD1 (6 bases). V dropped 0 bases and J dropped 7 bases, with 16 bases sitting between them. Germline V lookup: CDR1 KGHSH, CDR2 LQKENI. This CDR3 spans 16 amino acids.

This chain connects TRBV7-6 to TRBJ1-3, with a possible D match to TRBD1 (5 bases). CDR3 length: 16 residues. Germline CDR1 SGHVS, CDR2 FNYEAQ. V lost 5 bases to trimming and J lost 3 bases, with 17 bases between them. The CDR3 bases are TGTGCCAGCAGCCTAGGGGCCGGGACGGGTGGAAACACCATATATTTT. Translated: CASSLGAGTGGNTIYF.

This clone was seen just once. The chain couples TRBV28 to TRBJ2-7; no clear D gene. V was cut by 10 bases and J by 5 bases, with 21 bases left in between. In germline, CDR1 is MDHEN, CDR2 SYDVKM. The CDR3 loop spans 14 amino acids. The CDR3 reads CATAAAVVVHEQYF. CDR3 DNA sequence: TGTGCCACTGCCGCGGCTGTAGTAGTCCACGAGCAGTACTTC.

The rearrangement joins TRBV5-1 to TRBJ1-1; no reliable D call. The ends were cut back, 4 bases at V and 6 bases at J, with 19 bases in the middle. Germline-derived CDR1 and CDR2 are SGHRS and YFSETQ. This CDR3 is 15 amino acids long. The CDR3 reads CASSLNGWTTPEAFF. Written as DNA, the CDR3 is TGCGCCAGCAGCCTCAACGGGTGGACGACCCCTGAAGCTTTCTTT.

This chain connects TRBV28 to TRBJ1-5, with 7 bases that match TRBD1. The CDR3 extends over 13 amino acids. J was trimmed by 7 bases and V by 6 bases; bases with no gene match: 6. Germline CDR1 and CDR2: MDHEN and SYDVKM. For the CDR3, the DNA is TGTGCCAGCAGGTCGACAGGGTACCAGCCCCAGCATTTT. It codes for CASRSTGYQPQHF.

The V and J genes are TRBV28 and TRBJ1-2; tentatively, D is TRBD1 (5 bases). Looked up from germline, CDR1 is MDHEN and CDR2 is SYDVKM. This CDR3 has 13 amino acids. Trimming removed 0 bases at V and 8 bases at J, with 10 bases between. As DNA, the CDR3 is TGTGCCAGCAGTTTATGGGCAGGGAGGGGCTACACCTTC. The encoded protein is CASSLWAGRGYTF.

The gene calls are TRBV7-9 and TRBJ2-6, with TRBD1 matching 7 bases. The CDR3 consists of 16 residues. CDR1 is SEHNR, CDR2 FQNEAQ, per germline (reference sequence). With V trimmed by 3 bases and J by 2 bases, 4 bases remained unmatched. Here the CDR3 DNA reads TGTGCCAGCAGCTTTGAGGGGGCGCCTGGGGCCAACGTCCTGACTTTC. Protein sequence: CASSFEGAPGANVLTF.

The rearrangement uses TRBV6-6 and TRBJ2-3, with D unresolved. V was pared by 6 bases and J by 6 bases, with 7 bases between. The CDR3 length is 11 residues. The V gene's germline CDR1 is MNHNY and CDR2 SVGAGI (reference sequence). In nucleotides, the CDR3 is TGTGCCAGCAGCCTCCCGGATACGCAGTATTTT. Protein: CASSLPDTQYF.